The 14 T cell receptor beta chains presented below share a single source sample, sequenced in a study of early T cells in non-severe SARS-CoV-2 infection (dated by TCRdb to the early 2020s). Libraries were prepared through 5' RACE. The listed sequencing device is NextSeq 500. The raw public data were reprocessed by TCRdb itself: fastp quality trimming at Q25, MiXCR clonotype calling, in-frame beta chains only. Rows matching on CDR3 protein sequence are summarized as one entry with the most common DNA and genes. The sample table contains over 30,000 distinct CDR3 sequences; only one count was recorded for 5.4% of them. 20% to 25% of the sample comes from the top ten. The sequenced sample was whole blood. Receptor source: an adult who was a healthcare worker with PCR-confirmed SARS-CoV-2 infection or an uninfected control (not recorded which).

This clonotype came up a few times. In DNA, the CDR3 is TGTGCCAGCAGCTTGTGGGACACCACCTACGAGCAGTACTTC. Residues: CASSLWDTTYEQYF. The chain is built from TRBV11-2 and TRBJ2-7; possible D gene TRBD1, 6 bases. V was trimmed by 3 bases and J by 2 bases, leaving 11 bases between them. The CDR3 runs to 14 residues. Germline CDR1 SGHAT, CDR2 FQNNGV. The full variable domain, completed using reference TRBV11-2 and TRBJ2-7, is EAGVAQSPRYKIIEKRQSVAFWCNPISGHATLYWYQQILGQGPKLLIQFQNNGVVDDSQLPKDRFSAERLKGVDSTLKIQPAKLEDSAVYLCASSLWDTTYEQYFGPGTRLTVT.

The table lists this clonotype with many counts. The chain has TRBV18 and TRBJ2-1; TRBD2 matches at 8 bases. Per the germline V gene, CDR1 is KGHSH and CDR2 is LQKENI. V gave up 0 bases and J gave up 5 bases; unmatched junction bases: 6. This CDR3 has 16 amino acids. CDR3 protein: CASSPPEAGAHNEQFF. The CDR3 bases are TGTGCCAGCTCACCACCGGAAGCGGGAGCCCACAATGAGCAGTTCTTC.

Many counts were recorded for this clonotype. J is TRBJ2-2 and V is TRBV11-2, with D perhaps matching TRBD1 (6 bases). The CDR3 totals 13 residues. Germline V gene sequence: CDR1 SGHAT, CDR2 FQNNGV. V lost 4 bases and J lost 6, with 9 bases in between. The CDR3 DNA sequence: TGTGCCAGCAGCTACGACAGGCCCGGGGAGCTGTTTTTT. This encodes CASSYDRPGELFF. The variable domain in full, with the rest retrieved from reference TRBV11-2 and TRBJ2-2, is EAGVAQSPRYKIIEKRQSVAFWCNPISGHATLYWYQQILGQGPKLLIQFQNNGVVDDSQLPKDRFSAERLKGVDSTLKIQPAKLEDSAVYLCASSYDRPGELFFGEGSRLTVL.

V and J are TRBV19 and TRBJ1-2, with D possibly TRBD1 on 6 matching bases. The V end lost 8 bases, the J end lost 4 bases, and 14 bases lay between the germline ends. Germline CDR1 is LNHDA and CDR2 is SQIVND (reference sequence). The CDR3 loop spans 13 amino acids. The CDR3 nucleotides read TGTGCCAGTCTCAAGGGGGTGATCTATGGCTACACCTTC. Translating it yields CASLKGVIYGYTF.

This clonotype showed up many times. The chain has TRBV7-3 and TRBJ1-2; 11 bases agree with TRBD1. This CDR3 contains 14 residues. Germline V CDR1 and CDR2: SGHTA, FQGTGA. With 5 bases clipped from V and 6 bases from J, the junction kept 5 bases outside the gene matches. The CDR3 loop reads CASSPGQGANGYTF. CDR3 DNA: TGTGCCAGCAGCCCAGGACAGGGGGCGAATGGCTACACCTTC.

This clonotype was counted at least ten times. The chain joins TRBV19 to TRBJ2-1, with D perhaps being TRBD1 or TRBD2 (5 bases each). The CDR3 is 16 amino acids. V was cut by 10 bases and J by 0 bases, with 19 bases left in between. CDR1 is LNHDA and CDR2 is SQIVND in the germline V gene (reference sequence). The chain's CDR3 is CATHIGTYSSYNEQFF. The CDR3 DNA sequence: TGTGCCACTCATATCGGGACGTACAGCTCCTACAATGAGCAGTTCTTC.

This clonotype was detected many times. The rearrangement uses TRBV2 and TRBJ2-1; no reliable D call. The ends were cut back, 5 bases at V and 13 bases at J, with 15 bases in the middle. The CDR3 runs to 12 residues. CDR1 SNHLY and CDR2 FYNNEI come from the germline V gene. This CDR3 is CASSPDSELQFF. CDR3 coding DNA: TGTGCCAGCAGTCCCGACTCGGAACTACAGTTCTTC. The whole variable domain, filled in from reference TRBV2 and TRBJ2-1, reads EPEVTQTPSHQVTQMGQEVILRCVPISNHLYFYWYRQILGQKVEFLVSFYNNEISEKSEIFDDQFSVERPDGSNFTLKIRSTKLEDSAMYFCASSPDSELQFFGPGTRLTVL.

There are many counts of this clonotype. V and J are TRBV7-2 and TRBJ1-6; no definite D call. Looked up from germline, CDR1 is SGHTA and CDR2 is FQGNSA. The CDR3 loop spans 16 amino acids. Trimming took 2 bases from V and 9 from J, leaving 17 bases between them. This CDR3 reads CASSLLAGWVSSPLHF. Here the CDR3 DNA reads TGTGCCAGCAGCTTACTGGCAGGTTGGGTCAGTTCACCCCTCCACTTT.

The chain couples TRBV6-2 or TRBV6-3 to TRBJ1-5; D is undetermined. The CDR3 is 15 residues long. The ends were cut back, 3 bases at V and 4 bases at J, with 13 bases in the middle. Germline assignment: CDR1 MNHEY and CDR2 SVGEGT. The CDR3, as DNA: TGTGCCAGCAGTTATTTAAGGGCGGAGAATCAGCCCCAGCATTTT. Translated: CASSYLRAENQPQHF.

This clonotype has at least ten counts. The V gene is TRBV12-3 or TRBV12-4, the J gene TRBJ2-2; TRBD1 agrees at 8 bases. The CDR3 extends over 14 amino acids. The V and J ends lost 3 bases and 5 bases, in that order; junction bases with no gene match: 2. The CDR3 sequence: CASSFDRGTGELFF. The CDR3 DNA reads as TGTGCCAGCAGTTTTGACAGGGGAACCGGGGAGCTGTTTTTT.

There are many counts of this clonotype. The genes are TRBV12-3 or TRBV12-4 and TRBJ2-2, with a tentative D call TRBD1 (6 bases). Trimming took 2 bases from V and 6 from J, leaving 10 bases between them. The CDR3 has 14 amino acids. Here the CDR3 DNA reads TGTGCCAGCAGTTTAACAGGGCCCCCCGGGGAGCTGTTTTTT. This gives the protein CASSLTGPPGELFF.

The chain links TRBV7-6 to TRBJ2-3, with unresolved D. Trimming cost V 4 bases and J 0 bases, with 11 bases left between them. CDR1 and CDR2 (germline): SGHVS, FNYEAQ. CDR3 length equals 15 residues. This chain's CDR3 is CASSSYGSSTDTQYF. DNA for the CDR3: TGTGCCAGCAGCTCGTACGGCTCTAGCACAGATACGCAGTATTTT.

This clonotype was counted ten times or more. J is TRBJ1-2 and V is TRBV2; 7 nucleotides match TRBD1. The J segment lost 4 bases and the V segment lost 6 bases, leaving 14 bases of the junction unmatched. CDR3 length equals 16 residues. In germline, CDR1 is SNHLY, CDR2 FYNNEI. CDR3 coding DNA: TGTGCCAGCAGCGTCTACCGGGACAGCCTGGGCTATGGCTACACCTTC. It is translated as CASSVYRDSLGYGYTF.

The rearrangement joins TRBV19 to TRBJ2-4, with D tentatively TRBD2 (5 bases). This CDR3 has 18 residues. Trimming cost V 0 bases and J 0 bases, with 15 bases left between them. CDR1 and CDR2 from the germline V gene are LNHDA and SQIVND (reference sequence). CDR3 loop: CASSIDLGLYLAKNIQYF. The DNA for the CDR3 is TGTGCCAGTAGTATAGATCTCGGACTGTACCTAGCCAAAAACATTCAGTACTTC. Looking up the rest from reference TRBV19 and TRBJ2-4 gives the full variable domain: DGGITQSPKYLFRKEGQNVTLSCEQNLNHDAMYWYRQDPGQGLRLIYYSQIVNDFQKGDIAEGYSVSREKKESFPLTVTSAQKNPTAFYLCASSIDLGLYLAKNIQYFGAGTRLSVL.